This TCR beta chain was observed in a study of shared clonotypes between healthy human individuals. In the study overall: The plates for each donor numbered three CD4 naive, three CD4 memory, two CD8 naive and one CD8 memory. Study-level points and caveats: A reduction in generation probabilities was seen for non-shared clonotypes relative to those shared by all four donors.

This CDR3 is built from 14 residues. V lost 5 bases, J lost 0 bases, and 11 bases lay in between. Germline V gene sequence: CDR1 SGDLS, CDR2 YYNGEE. Notes on this clone: Its antigen is unknown.

The study ran the assay at deep level. Clones were sequenced by immunoSEQ multiplex PCR, and TCRdb holds only the in-frame ones, with some missing. Among 2,500,000 or so clones listed, under 95% were seen once. Material for sequencing was naive CD4+ T cells from PBMCs. Subset noted: CD45RA+ positively selected. The chain recombines TRBV9 with TRBJ2-5, with a tentative D call TRBD2 (5 bases). The source of this sequence is a man between 18 and 35 years old in good health. Some clones in this sample may be carry-over from other donors' samples. The CDR3 sequence is CASSDQRYQETQYF. The CDR3 region has the DNA TGTGCCAGCAGTGACCAGCGGTACCAAGAGACCCAGTACTTC.